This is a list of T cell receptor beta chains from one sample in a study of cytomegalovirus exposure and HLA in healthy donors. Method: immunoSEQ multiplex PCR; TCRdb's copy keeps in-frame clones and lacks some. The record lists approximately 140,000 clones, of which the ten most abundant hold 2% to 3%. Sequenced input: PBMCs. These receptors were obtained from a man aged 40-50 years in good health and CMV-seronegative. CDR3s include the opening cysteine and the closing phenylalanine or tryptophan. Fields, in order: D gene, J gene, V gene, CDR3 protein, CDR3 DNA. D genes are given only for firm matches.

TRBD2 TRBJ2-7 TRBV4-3 CASSQEGAGEQYF TGCGCCAGCAGCCAAGAGGGAGCGGGGGAGCAGTACTTC
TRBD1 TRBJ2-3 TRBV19 CASSFSDRGSDTQYF TGTGCCAGTAGTTTCTCGGACAGGGGGTCAGATACGCAGTATTTT
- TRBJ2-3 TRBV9 CASSVEWESTDTQYF TGTGCCAGCAGCGTAGAATGGGAGAGCACAGATACGCAGTATTTT
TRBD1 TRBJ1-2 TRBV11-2 CASSLDHTGALGYTF TGTGCCAGCAGCTTAGATCACACAGGGGCGCTCGGCTACACCTTC
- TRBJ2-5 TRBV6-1 CASSVGSNQETQYF TGTGCCAGCAGTGTGGGCAGTAACCAAGAGACCCAGTACTTC
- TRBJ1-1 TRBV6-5 CASTAPGGSAAFF TGTGCCAGCACCGCCCCGGGTGGATCTGCAGCTTTCTTT
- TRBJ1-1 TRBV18 CASSPREFATEAFF TGTGCCAGCTCACCCCGAGAATTTGCCACTGAAGCTTTCTTT
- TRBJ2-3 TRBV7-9 CASSLNDLAVTDTQYF TGTGCCAGCAGCCTGAACGACTTAGCCGTAACAGATACGCAGTATTTT
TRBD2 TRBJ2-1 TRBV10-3 CAISDPGGDNEQFF TGTGCCATCAGTGACCCGGGGGGTGACAATGAGCAGTTCTTC
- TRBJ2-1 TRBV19 CASSIGGASGNNEQFF TGTGCCAGTAGTATAGGGGGGGCTAGCGGCAACAATGAGCAGTTCTTC
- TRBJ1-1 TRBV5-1 CASSFGSGGTEAFF TGCGCCAGCAGCTTTGGGTCAGGTGGCACTGAAGCTTTCTTT
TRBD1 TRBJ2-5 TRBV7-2 CASSWTGSHQETQYF TGTGCCAGCAGCTGGACAGGGTCTCATCAAGAGACCCAGTACTTC
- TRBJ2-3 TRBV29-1 CSVVPAAQSTDTQYF TGCAGCGTTGTACCGGCGGCGCAAAGCACAGATACGCAGTATTTT
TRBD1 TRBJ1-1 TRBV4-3 CASSQETRGLFDTEAFF TGCGCCAGCAGCCAAGAAACCAGGGGGCTCTTCGACACTGAAGCTTTCTTT
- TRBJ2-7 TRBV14 CASSQDAGPLEQYF TGTGCCAGCAGCCAAGATGCAGGGCCCCTCGAGCAGTACTTC
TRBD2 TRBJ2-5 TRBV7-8 CASSLELLAGGQETQYF TGTGCCAGCAGCTTAGAACTGCTAGCGGGGGGGCAAGAGACCCAGTACTTC
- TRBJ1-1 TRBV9 CASSALFYSNTEAFF TGTGCCAGCAGCGCCCTCTTCTACTCGAACACTGAAGCTTTCTTT
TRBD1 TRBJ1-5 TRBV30 CAWRTGEQPQHF TGTGCCTGGAGGACAGGGGAACAGCCCCAGCATTTT
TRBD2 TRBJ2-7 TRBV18 CASSSTSGGSEQYF TGTGCCAGCTCATCGACTAGCGGGGGGTCAGAGCAGTACTTC
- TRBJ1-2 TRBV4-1 CASSQEARYGYTF TGCGCCAGCAGCCAAGAGGCTCGCTATGGCTACACCTTC